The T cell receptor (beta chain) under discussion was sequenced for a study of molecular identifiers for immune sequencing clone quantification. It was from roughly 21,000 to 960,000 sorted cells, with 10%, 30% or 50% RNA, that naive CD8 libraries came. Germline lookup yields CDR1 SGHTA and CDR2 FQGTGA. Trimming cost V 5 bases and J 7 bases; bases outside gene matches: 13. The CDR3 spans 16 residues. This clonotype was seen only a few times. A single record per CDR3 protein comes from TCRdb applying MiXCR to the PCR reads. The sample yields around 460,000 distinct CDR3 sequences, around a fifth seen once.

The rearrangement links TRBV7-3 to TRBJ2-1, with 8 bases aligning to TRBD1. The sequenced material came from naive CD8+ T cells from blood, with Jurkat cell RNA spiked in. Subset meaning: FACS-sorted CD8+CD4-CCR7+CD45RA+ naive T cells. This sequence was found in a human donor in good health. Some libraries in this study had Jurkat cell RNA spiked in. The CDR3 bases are TGTGCCAGCAGCCCTTATCAGGGGGCGCCTTTTAATGAGCAGTTCTTC. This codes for CASSPYQGAPFNEQFF.